This TCR beta chain was recorded in a study of T cell clonality in common variable immunodeficiency. The study, taken as a whole, reports: Fewer deletions and N-nucleotide insertions were reportedly seen in common variable immunodeficiency TCR beta sequences.

Per the germline V gene, CDR1 is SGHDT and CDR2 is YYEEEE. This CDR3 has 15 residues. Germline trimming cut 4 bases from V and 3 bases from J; bases unmatched to any gene: 4. All CVID subjects were on immunoglobulin replacement for at least one year. Repertoires were generated with immunoSEQ multiplex PCR, while TCRdb's copy carries only in-frame clones and drops some. The sample holds roughly 30,000 clones, and no clone turns up only once. This clone was counted ten times or more. Antigen: not known. The read halts 3 residues ahead of the CDR3 end, with the missing end drawn from the germline J gene. The chain carries TRBV5-6 and TRBJ2-3; 11 nucleotides agree with TRBD2. The TCR originated in a human donor with common variable immunodeficiency. Specimen: peripheral blood mononuclear cells. This CDR3 reads CASSRRTSGTDTQYF. The part of the CDR3 DNA that was read is TGTGCCAGCAGCCGAAGGACTAGCGGGACAGATACG.